The rows below give T cell receptor beta chains drawn from one sample of a study of T-cell reconstitution after alpha-beta-depleted transplantation in children. MiXCR, run by TCRdb on the PCR reads, gives a single entry per CDR3 protein. This sample has 540,000 or so distinct CDR3 sequences, with approximately 22% found just once. This material consisted of PBMCs, mostly from graft donor cells, taken 360 days after TCRalphabeta/CD19-depleted stem cell transplant. These receptors originate from a boy under two years old who had a stem cell transplant for acute myeloid leukemia, so the T cells may come from the graft donor. CDR3s include the opening cysteine and the closing phenylalanine or tryptophan. A D gene is named only where the DNA matches it firmly. The size field is filled for only some rows; it gives once, few, many or a size class.

CDR3	DNA	D	J	size	V
CASSVEWPQHF	TGTGCCAGCAGTGTAGAGTGGCCCCAGCATTTT	NA	TRBJ1-5	NA	TRBV6-1
CSPPREPSGNTIYF	TGCAGCCCCCCACGAGAACCCTCTGGAAACACCATATATTTT	NA	TRBJ1-3	few	TRBV29-1
CASSQEGGPGYQPQHF	TGCGCCAGCAGCCAAGAGGGCGGCCCAGGGTATCAGCCCCAGCATTTT	NA	TRBJ1-5	NA	TRBV4-1
CASTLGPMNTEAFF	TGTGCCAGCACCTTAGGACCGATGAACACTGAAGCTTTCTTT	NA	TRBJ1-1	few	TRBV12-3/TRBV12-4
CASSSHHDRGALELFF	TGTGCCAGCAGTTCCCACCACGACAGGGGCGCTTTGGAGCTGTTTTTT	TRBD1	TRBJ2-2	NA	TRBV12-3/TRBV12-4
CSEKPGTTHTEAFF	TGCAGTGAGAAACCGGGAACTACTCACACTGAAGCTTTCTTT	NA	TRBJ1-1	NA	TRBV20-1
CASSPHSTGNTEAFF	TGTGCCAGCAGCCCTCATTCGACAGGCAACACTGAAGCTTTCTTT	NA	TRBJ1-1	many	TRBV12-3/TRBV12-4
CASSQDQGRSGAEAFF	TGCGCCAGCAGCCAAGATCAGGGACGGTCGGGCGCTGAAGCTTTCTTT	NA	TRBJ1-1	many	TRBV4-1
CASGAYRDRASDEQYF	TGTGCTAGTGGTGCCTACCGGGACAGGGCTTCGGACGAGCAGTACTTC	TRBD1	TRBJ2-7	few	TRBV12-5
CASSAPIRGIADTQYF	TGTGCCAGCAGCGCCCCGATCCGGGGGATTGCAGATACGCAGTATTTT	NA	TRBJ2-3	many	TRBV7-2
CSASRGPNTEAFF	TGCAGTGCTAGCAGGGGCCCCAACACTGAAGCTTTCTTT	NA	TRBJ1-1	few	TRBV20-1
CASSPSQNTEAFF	TGTGCCAGCTCACCAAGTCAGAACACTGAAGCTTTCTTT	NA	TRBJ1-1	NA	TRBV18
CASGPTGGTDTQYF	TGTGCCAGCGGCCCCACCGGGGGCACAGATACGCAGTATTTT	NA	TRBJ2-3	NA	TRBV7-3
CASSQQGAYYNEQFF	TGTGCCAGCAGTCAACAGGGGGCTTACTACAATGAGCAGTTCTTC	TRBD1	TRBJ2-1	few	TRBV12-3/TRBV12-4
CASRDSSTSSYNEQFF	TGTGCCAGCAGGGACAGCTCAACCAGCTCCTACAATGAGCAGTTCTTC	NA	TRBJ2-1	NA	TRBV12-3/TRBV12-4
CASREDSSYNEQFF	TGCGCCAGCAGGGAAGACTCATCCTACAATGAGCAGTTCTTC	NA	TRBJ2-1	NA	TRBV5-1
CASRWDRVEAAFF	TGTGCCAGCAGGTGGGACAGGGTCGAGGCAGCTTTCTTT	TRBD1	TRBJ1-1	few	TRBV6-6
CASSSGLGGQETQYF	TGTGCCAGCAGTTCGGGACTAGGGGGCCAAGAGACCCAGTACTTC	TRBD2	TRBJ2-5	NA	TRBV7-9
CASSLEAGLNTEAFF	TGTGCCAGCAGCTTGGAGGCAGGCCTGAACACTGAAGCTTTCTTT	NA	TRBJ1-1	many	TRBV5-5
CASSQDPGLDTDTQYF	TGCGCCAGCAGCCAAGATCCGGGACTCGACACAGATACGCAGTATTTT	NA	TRBJ2-3	many	TRBV4-3
CATRPGQGWSGELFF	TGTGCCACCAGACCCGGACAGGGGTGGTCCGGGGAGCTGTTTTTT	TRBD1	TRBJ2-2	few	TRBV24-1
CASSRGGTVVSRGIHTGELFF	TGCGCCAGCAGCCGGGGGGGAACGGTGGTCAGCCGAGGGATTCACACCGGGGAGCTGTTTTTT	TRBD2	TRBJ2-2	once	TRBV5-1
CASAPKVGEQFF	TGTGCTAGTGCGCCCAAGGTGGGTGAGCAGTTCTTC	NA	TRBJ2-1	NA	TRBV12-5
CASSLVDNSNQPQHF	TGTGCCAGCAGCTTAGTTGACAATAGCAATCAGCCCCAGCATTTT	NA	TRBJ1-5	NA	TRBV7-2
CASSQKGGPSTDTQYF	TGTGCCAGCAGCCAGAAGGGGGGGCCCTCCACAGATACGCAGTATTTT	NA	TRBJ2-3	NA	TRBV7-9
CASSFEAGGPNEQFF	TGTGCCAGCAGTTTTGAAGCGGGGGGGCCCAATGAGCAGTTCTTC	TRBD2	TRBJ2-1	NA	TRBV6-5
CATTGTADTQYF	TGTGCCACCACAGGGACAGCCGATACGCAGTATTTT	TRBD1	TRBJ2-3	few	TRBV15
CASSPGVAGRNEQFF	TGTGCCAGCAGCCCGGGTGTAGCGGGGAGGAATGAGCAGTTCTTC	TRBD2	TRBJ2-1	many	TRBV7-9
CASIRQGRTGELFF	TGTGCCAGCATTCGACAGGGGAGGACCGGGGAGCTGTTTTTT	TRBD1	TRBJ2-2	NA	TRBV6-5
CASSQVPPGGWTRYGYTF	TGTGCCAGCAGCCAAGTTCCCCCGGGCGGATGGACCCGCTATGGCTACACCTTC	NA	TRBJ1-2	many	TRBV6-5
CASSSSTRYEQYF	TGTGCCAGCAGTTCCTCCACTAGATACGAGCAGTACTTC	NA	TRBJ2-7	NA	TRBV12-3/TRBV12-4
CSVEAFSQETQYF	TGCAGCGTTGAAGCGTTCAGCCAAGAGACCCAGTACTTC	NA	TRBJ2-5	many	TRBV29-1
CASSQGTARGNTIYF	TGCGCCAGCAGCCAAGGGACAGCCCGAGGAAACACCATATATTTT	NA	TRBJ1-3	NA	TRBV4-1
CASSSGQGINEKLFF	TGTGCCAGCAGCTCCGGACAGGGGATTAATGAAAAACTGTTTTTT	TRBD1	TRBJ1-4	few	TRBV7-8
CSARVSGYNSNQPQHF	TGCAGTGCTAGAGTTTCGGGGTATAACAGCAATCAGCCCCAGCATTTT	NA	TRBJ1-5	few	TRBV20-1